One sample yielded the 23 T cell receptor beta chains listed below, sequenced in a study of T cells in women clearing cervical HPV infection. Clones were sequenced by immunoSEQ multiplex PCR, and TCRdb holds only the in-frame ones, with some missing. The sample's table shows about 48,000 clones. The sample taken for sequencing was blood buffy coat. These receptors were obtained from a woman between 18 and 69 years old with a cervical HPV16 infection that either progressed to CIN3+ or cleared (not recorded which).

Comments on this clone: The read ends 3 residues early relative to the CDR3; the germline J gene fills the gap. V gene TRBV5-1 combines with J gene TRBJ2-7; no reliable D call. Germline V gene sequence: CDR1 SGHRS, CDR2 YFSETQ. Trimming took 5 bases from V and 5 from J, leaving 17 bases between them. CDR3 length: 14 amino acids. The CDR3 bases that were read are TGCGCCAGCAGTCTCAGTAATTTGGCCCACGAG. It codes for CASSLSNLAHE. In full, the CDR3 is CASSLSNLAHEQYF. Full variable domain (outside the CDR3, taken from reference TRBV5-1 and TRBJ2-7): KAGVTQTPRYLIKTRGQQVTLSCSPISGHRSVSWYQQTPGQGLQFLFEYFSETQRNKGNFPGRFSGRQFSNSRSEMNVSTLELGDSALYLCASSLSNLAHEQYFGPGTRLTVT.

In regard to this clone: From the germline J gene comes the end of the CDR3, since the read stops 3 residues before it. The V and J genes are TRBV6-2 or TRBV6-3 and TRBJ1-4, with TRBD1 as a possible D gene (6 bases). CDR3 size: 15 residues. The germline CDR1 and CDR2 sequences are MNHEY and SVGEGT. The germline V and J ends were trimmed by 6 bases and 7 bases, with 18 bases remaining between them. The CDR3 sequence is CASSRSQGGAEKLFF. The CDR3 DNA, read in part, is TGTGCCAGCAGCCGATCACAGGGAGGGGCTGAAAAA.

Comments on this clone: The read gets to within 3 residues of the CDR3 end, and the germline J gene fills in the rest. The chain links TRBV19 to TRBJ1-5, with D perhaps TRBD1 (5 bases). V was trimmed by 0 bases and J by 6 bases, leaving 12 bases between them. The CDR3 covers 15 residues. Germline-derived CDR1 and CDR2 are LNHDA and SQIVND (reference sequence). The CDR3 DNA, read in part, is TGTGCCAGTAGTATAGAGGGGGGACGCAGTCAGCCC. Its translation is CASSIEGGRSQP. The entire CDR3 sequence reads CASSIEGGRSQPQHF.

To note about this clone: The CDR3 end lies 3 residues beyond the end of the read and is filled in from the germline J gene. Other DNA sequences within the sample encode an identical CDR3. This chain links TRBV5-1 with TRBJ1-2; D is possibly TRBD1 (6 bases). This CDR3 comprises 13 residues. Looked up from germline, CDR1 is SGHRS and CDR2 is YFSETQ. V lost 0 bases and J 4 bases, leaving 7 bases between the germline ends. The CDR3 loop reads CASSLGTAYGYTF. Incomplete CDR3 DNA: TGCGCCAGCAGCTTGGGGACAGCCTATGGC.

As to this clone: The observed sequence ends 3 residues before the CDR3 terminus, with the missing tail filled in from the germline J gene. The J gene is TRBJ2-7, the V gene TRBV7-2, with D possibly being TRBD2 (5 bases). From germline, CDR1 is SGHTA and CDR2 FQGNSA. The germline V and J ends were trimmed by 6 bases and 4 bases, with 16 bases remaining between them. The CDR3 runs to 14 residues. CDR3 bases read: TGTGCCAGCAGGTTCGGGGAGACGGGGTACGAG. It yields the protein CASRFGETGYE. The full CDR3 is CASRFGETGYEQYF.

As for this clone: The CDR3 end falls 3 residues outside the read, so it is completed with the germline J gene. The chain couples TRBV11-1 to TRBJ1-4; D is possibly TRBD1 (6 bases). The length of the CDR3 is 11 residues. Looked up from germline, CDR1 is SGHAT and CDR2 is FQDESV (reference sequence). Trimming removed 11 bases from V and 10 bases from J, with 14 bases in between. This CDR3 reads CARAGGAKLFF. The DNA read from the CDR3 is TGTGCCCGCGCGGGGGGGGCAAAA.

About this clone itself: The CDR3 goes on 3 residues after the read ends, and that part is filled in from the germline J gene. The chain has TRBV6-4 and TRBJ2-7; TRBD2 agrees at 7 bases. CDR3 length: 14 amino acids. The J segment lost 2 bases and the V segment lost 4 bases, leaving 5 bases of the junction unmatched. CDR1 MRHNA and CDR2 SNTAGT come from the germline V gene. The CDR3 here is CASSVASGPYEQYF. Incomplete CDR3 DNA: TGTGCCAGCAGTGTCGCTAGCGGACCCTACGAG.

Comment on this clone: The read finishes 3 residues shy of the CDR3 end, and the germline J gene is used to complete it. V gene TRBV29-1 combines with J gene TRBJ2-5; D possibly corresponds to TRBD2 (6 bases). Germline assignment: CDR1 SQVTM and CDR2 ANQGSEA. This CDR3 comprises 11 residues. Trimming left V 7 bases short and J 5 bases short, with 11 bases between. The CDR3 region is CSAMGGETQYF. The CDR3 DNA, read in part, is TGCAGCGCCATGGGGGGTGAGACC. The whole variable domain, filled in from reference TRBV29-1 and TRBJ2-5, reads SAVISQKPSRDICQRGTSLTIQCQVDSQVTMMFWYRQQPGQSLTLIATANQGSEATYESGFVIDKFPISRPNLTFSTLTVSNMSPEDSSIYLCSAMGGETQYFGPGTRLLVL.

Worth noting for this clone: The missing CDR3 end, 3 residues past where the read stops, is filled in from the germline J gene. V usage is TRBV5-8 and J usage is TRBJ2-1; D gene ambiguous. This CDR3 is built from 14 residues. The germline gives CDR1 SGHTS, CDR2 YDEGEE. With 6 bases removed from V and 5 bases from J, the gap between germline ends came to 15 bases. The covered CDR3 bases are TGTGCCAGCAATCGTCCTCTCCTTAACAATGAG. Its translation: CASNRPLLNNE. The whole CDR3 sequence is CASNRPLLNNEQFF.

In regard to this clone: The read terminates 3 residues before the CDR3 end, so the remaining end is supplied by the germline J gene. J is TRBJ2-1 and V is TRBV14, with 14 positions matching TRBD2. The CDR3 totals 14 residues. J was trimmed by 7 bases and V by 4 bases; bases with no gene match: 0. The germline CDR1 and CDR2 sequences are SGHDN and FVKESK. The CDR3 bases that were read are TGTGCCAGCAGCCGACTAGCGGGGGGGAATGAG. Translating gives CASSRLAGGNE. The CDR3 as a whole reads CASSRLAGGNEQFF.

A remark on this clone: The sequenced fragment ends 3 residues before the CDR3 boundary, so the rest is inferred from the germline J gene. J is TRBJ2-3 and V is TRBV12-3 or TRBV12-4; possibly TRBD1 for D (6 bases). The CDR3 is 15 amino acids. With 4 bases removed from V and 2 bases from J, the gap between germline ends came to 13 bases. CDR3 loop: CASSYTQGPTDTQYF. CDR3 bases read: TGTGCCAGCAGTTATACACAGGGTCCCACAGATACG.

As regards this clone: The DNA ends 3 residues before the CDR3 does, and the rest of the CDR3 is filled in from the germline J gene. The V call is TRBV7-9, the J call TRBJ1-2; a possible D gene is TRBD1 (6 bases). The CDR3 sequence is 15 residues long. Per germline, CDR1 SEHNR and CDR2 FQNEAQ (reference sequence). V was trimmed by 5 bases and J by 4 bases, leaving 17 bases between them. The CDR3 DNA, read in part, is TGTGCCAGCAGCCTCCCCACAGGGTACACCTATGGC. Its translation: CASSLPTGYTYG. The CDR3 reads in full as CASSLPTGYTYGYTF.

As regards this clone: The read terminates 3 residues ahead of where the CDR3 ends, so the germline J gene completes it. The chain has TRBV30 and TRBJ2-7; 7 bases are shared with TRBD1. Unmatched junction bases numbered 15, after V lost 4 bases and J lost 6 bases. The CDR3 is 15 amino acids. In germline, CDR1 is GTSNPN, CDR2 SVGIG (reference sequence). The CDR3 bases that were read are TGTGCCTGGACAGGGGGACGGACTCCACAAAGCGAG. Translating gives CAWTGGRTPQSE. The CDR3, in full, reads CAWTGGRTPQSEQYF.

Note on this clone: The read ends 3 residues shy of where the CDR3 ends; the end is completed using the germline J gene. This sequence joins TRBV18 and TRBJ1-3; possible D gene TRBD1, 6 bases. This CDR3 is 13 amino acids long. Germline-derived CDR1 and CDR2 are KGHSH and LQKENI. CDR3 DNA, as far as it was read: TGTGCCAGCTCACCACCGAATCCGGACAGA. It codes for CASSPPNPDR. The whole CDR3 sequence is CASSPPNPDRIYF.

Worth noting for this clone: The missing CDR3 end, 3 residues past where the read stops, is filled in from the germline J gene. The V call is TRBV5-1, the J call TRBJ2-7; weak D call: TRBD1 (6 bases). V lost 5 bases, J lost 0 bases, and 12 bases lay in between. The V gene's germline CDR1 is SGHRS and CDR2 YFSETQ. This CDR3 is 14 amino acids long. The CDR3 loop is CASRGGVSSYEQYF. CDR3 DNA, as far as it was read: TGCGCCAGCAGAGGGGGAGTTTCCTCCTACGAG.

The CDR3 spells CASTTQRANTEAFF. The CDR3 bases that were read are TGTGCCAGTACCACGCAAAGGGCGAACACTGAA. The V gene is TRBV19, the J gene TRBJ1-1; no definite D call. The CDR3 is cut off 3 residues early in the read; its end comes from the germline J gene. Trimming stripped 7 bases from V and 1 base from J, with 13 bases between. The CDR3 spans 14 residues. CDR1 and CDR2 from the germline V gene are LNHDA and SQIVND (reference sequence).

A remark on this clone: The read ends 3 residues before the CDR3 terminus; that terminus is restored from the germline J gene. The chain has TRBV30 and TRBJ2-5; D perhaps matches TRBD1 (5 bases). The germline V gene encodes CDR1 GTSNPN and CDR2 SVGIG (reference sequence). Trimming pared 3 bases from V and 1 base from J, leaving 15 bases between. The CDR3 extends over 15 amino acids. CDR3 bases read: TGTGCCTGGAGCCAAAGGGGCACAGTCCAAGAGACC. It encodes CAWSQRGTVQET. The whole CDR3 protein is CAWSQRGTVQETQYF. Combining the CDR3 with reference TRBV30 and TRBJ2-5 gives the whole variable domain SQTIHQWPATLVQPVGSPLSLECTVEGTSNPNLYWYRQAAGRGLQLLFYSVGIGQISSEVPQNLSASRPQDRQFILSSKKLLLSDSGFYLCAWSQRGTVQETQYFGPGTRLLVL.

As for this clone: Sequencing ends 3 residues short of the CDR3 end; the germline J gene provides the rest. The chain carries TRBV15 and TRBJ2-1; TRBD1 agrees at 8 bases. The CDR3 spans 15 residues. Germline loops: CDR1 LNHNV, CDR2 YYDKDF (reference sequence). J was trimmed by 6 bases and V by 5 bases; bases with no gene match: 9. The chain's CDR3 is CATSFGQGPVNEQFF. The covered CDR3 bases are TGTGCCACCAGCTTCGGACAGGGCCCTGTCAATGAG.

Points on this clone: The junction differs from germline at one of its ends, possibly a read error. The read is 3 residues too short to cover the CDR3 end, so that end is filled in from the germline J gene. This sequence joins TRBV20-1 and TRBJ1-6; 7 bases agree with TRBD1. CDR1 is DFQATT and CDR2 is SNEGSKA in the germline V gene (reference sequence). CDR3 length: 13 residues. CDR3 DNA, as far as it was read: TGCAGTGCTCGAGACAGGGTCGATTCACCC. This codes for CSARDRVDSP. The whole CDR3 region reads CSARDRVDSPLHF.

Notes on this clone: The DNA ends 3 residues before the CDR3 does, and the rest of the CDR3 is filled in from the germline J gene. The chain couples TRBV12-3 or TRBV12-4 to TRBJ2-7, with 12 bases matching TRBD2. The V segment lost 5 bases and the J segment 2 bases; nucleotides outside the gene matches: 1. The CDR3 loop spans 14 amino acids. The sequenced CDR3 bases are TGTGCCAGCAGTAGGACTAGCGGGACCTACGAG. This sequence encodes CASSRTSGTYE. The full CDR3 reads CASSRTSGTYEQYF.

Turning to this clone: The CDR3 goes on 3 residues after the read ends, and that part is filled in from the germline J gene. The J gene is TRBJ2-3, the V gene TRBV19, with 7 nucleotides matching TRBD1. The germline V gene has CDR1 LNHDA and CDR2 SQIVND (reference sequence). This CDR3 region has 15 residues. Unmatched junction bases numbered 10, after V lost 6 bases and J lost 4 bases. CDR3 DNA (partial): TGTGCCAGTAGGGGGGCAGGGGGAACGGCAGATACG. Translating gives CASRGAGGTADT. The entire CDR3 protein is CASRGAGGTADTQYF.

The CDR3 protein is CSARVGDTQYF. The CDR3 bases that were read are TGCAGTGCTCGGGTGGGAGATACG. The rearrangement links TRBV20-1 to TRBJ2-3; no definite D call. The DNA ends 3 residues before the CDR3 does, and the rest of the CDR3 is filled in from the germline J gene. V gave up 5 bases and J gave up 5 bases, with 8 bases separating them. Per the germline V gene, CDR1 is DFQATT and CDR2 is SNEGSKA (reference sequence). This CDR3 has 11 amino acids.

As concerns this clone: Read sequence stops 3 residues before the CDR3 end, and the germline J gene provides the missing end. This chain connects TRBV12-3 or TRBV12-4 to TRBJ1-5; D unclear. The CDR3 sequence is 15 residues long. V lost 2 bases to trimming and J lost 2 bases, with 10 bases between them. CDR3 DNA (partial): TGTGCCAGCAGTTTACGGGGATCTGGCAATCAGCCC. It is translated as CASSLRGSGNQP. The full-length CDR3 reads as CASSLRGSGNQPQHF.